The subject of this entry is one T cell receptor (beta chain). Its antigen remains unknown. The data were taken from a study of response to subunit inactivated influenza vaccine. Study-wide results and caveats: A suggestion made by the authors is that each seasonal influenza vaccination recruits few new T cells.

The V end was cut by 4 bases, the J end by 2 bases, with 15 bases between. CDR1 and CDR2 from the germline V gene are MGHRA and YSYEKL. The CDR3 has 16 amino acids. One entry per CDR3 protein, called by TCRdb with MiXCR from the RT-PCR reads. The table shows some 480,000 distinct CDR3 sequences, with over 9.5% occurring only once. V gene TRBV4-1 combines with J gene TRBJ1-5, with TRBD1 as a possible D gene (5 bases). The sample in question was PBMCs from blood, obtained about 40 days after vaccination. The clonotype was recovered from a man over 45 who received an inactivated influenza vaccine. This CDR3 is CASSPVWGEGNQPQHF. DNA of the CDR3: TGCGCCAGCAGCCCAGTTTGGGGGGAGGGCAATCAGCCCCAGCATTTT.